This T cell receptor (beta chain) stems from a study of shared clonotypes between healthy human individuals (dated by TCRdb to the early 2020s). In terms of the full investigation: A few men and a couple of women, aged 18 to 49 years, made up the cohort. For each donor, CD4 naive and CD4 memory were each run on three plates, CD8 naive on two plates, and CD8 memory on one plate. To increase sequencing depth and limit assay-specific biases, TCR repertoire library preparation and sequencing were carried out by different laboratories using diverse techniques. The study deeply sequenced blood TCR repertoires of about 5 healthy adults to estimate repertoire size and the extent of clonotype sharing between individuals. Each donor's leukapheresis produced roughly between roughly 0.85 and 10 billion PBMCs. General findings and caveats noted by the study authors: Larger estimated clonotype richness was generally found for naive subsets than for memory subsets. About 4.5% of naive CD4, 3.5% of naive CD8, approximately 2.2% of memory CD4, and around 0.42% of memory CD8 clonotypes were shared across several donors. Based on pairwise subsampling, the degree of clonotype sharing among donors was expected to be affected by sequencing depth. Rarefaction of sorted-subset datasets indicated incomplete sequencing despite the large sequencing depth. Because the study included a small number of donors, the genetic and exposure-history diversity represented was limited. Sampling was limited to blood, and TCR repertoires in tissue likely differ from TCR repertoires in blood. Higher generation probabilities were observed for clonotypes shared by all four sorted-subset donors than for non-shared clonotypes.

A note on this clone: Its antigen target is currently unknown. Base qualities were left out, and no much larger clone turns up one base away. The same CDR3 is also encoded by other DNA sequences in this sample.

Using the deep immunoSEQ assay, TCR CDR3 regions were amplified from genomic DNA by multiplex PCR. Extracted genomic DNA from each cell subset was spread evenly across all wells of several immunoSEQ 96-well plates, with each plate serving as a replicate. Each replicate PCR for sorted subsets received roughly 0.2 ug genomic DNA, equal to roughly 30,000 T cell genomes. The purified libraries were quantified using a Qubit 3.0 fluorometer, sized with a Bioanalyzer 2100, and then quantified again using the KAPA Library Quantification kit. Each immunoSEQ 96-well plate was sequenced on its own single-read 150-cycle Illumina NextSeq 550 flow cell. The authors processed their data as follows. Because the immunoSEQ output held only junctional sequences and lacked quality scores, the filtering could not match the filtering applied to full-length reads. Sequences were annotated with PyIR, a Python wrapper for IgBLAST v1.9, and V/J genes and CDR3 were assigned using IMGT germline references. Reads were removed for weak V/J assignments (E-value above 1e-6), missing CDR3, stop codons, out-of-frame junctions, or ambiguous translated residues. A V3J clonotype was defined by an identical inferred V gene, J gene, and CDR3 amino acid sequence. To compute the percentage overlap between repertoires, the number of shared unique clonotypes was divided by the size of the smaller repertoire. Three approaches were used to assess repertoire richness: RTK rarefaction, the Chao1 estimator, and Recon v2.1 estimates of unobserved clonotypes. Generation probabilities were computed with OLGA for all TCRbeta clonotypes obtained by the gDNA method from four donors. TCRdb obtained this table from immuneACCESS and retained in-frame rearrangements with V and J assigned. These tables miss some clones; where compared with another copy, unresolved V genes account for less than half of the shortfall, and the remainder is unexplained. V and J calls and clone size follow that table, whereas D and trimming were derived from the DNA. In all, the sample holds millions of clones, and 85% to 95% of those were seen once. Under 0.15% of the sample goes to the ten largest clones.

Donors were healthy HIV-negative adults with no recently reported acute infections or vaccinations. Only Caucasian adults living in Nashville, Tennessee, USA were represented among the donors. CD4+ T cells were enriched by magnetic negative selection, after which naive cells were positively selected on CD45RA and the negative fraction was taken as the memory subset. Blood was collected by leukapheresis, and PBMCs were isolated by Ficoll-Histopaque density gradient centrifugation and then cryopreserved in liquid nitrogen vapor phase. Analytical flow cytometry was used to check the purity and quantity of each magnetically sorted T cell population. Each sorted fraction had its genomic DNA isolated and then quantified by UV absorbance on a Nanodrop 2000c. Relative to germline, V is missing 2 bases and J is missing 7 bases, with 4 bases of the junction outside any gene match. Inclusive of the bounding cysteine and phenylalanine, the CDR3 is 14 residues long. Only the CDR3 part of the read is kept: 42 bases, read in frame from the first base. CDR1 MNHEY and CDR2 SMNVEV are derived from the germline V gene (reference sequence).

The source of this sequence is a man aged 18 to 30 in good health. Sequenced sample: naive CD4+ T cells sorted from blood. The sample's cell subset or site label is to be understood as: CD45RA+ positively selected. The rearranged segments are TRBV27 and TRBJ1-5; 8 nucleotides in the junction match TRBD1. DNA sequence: TGTGCCAGCAGTTTACAGGGGACAGGACAGCCCCAGCATTTT. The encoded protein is CASSLQGTGQPQHF.